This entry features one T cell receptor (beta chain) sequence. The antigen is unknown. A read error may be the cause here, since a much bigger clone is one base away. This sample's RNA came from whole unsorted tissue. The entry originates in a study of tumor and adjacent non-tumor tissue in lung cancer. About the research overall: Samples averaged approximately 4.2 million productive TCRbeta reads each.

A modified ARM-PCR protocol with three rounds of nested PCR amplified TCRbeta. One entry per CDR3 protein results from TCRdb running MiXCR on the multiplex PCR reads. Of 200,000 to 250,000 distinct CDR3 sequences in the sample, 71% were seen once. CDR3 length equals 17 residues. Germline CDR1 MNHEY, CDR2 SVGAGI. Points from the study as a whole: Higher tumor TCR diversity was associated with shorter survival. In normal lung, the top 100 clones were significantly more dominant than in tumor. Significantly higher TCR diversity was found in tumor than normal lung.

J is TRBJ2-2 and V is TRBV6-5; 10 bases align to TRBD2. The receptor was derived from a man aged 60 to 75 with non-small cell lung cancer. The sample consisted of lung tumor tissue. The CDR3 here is CTSSSPPGLARAGELFF. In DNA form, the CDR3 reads TGTACCAGCAGTTCGCCGCCGGGACTAGCGCGGGCCGGGGAGCTGTTTTTT.